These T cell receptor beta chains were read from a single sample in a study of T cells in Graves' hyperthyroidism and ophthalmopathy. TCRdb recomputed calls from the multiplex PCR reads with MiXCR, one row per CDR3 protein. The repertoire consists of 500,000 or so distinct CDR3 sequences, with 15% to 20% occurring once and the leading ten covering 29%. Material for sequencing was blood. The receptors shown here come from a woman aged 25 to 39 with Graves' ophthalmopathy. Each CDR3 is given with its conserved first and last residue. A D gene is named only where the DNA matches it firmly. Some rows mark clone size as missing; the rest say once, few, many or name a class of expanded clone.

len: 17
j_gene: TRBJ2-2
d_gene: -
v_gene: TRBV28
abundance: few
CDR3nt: TGTGCCAGCAGTTCCCAGTGGACAAGTAAGAACACCGGGGAGCTGTTTTTT
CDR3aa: CASSSQWTSKNTGELFF

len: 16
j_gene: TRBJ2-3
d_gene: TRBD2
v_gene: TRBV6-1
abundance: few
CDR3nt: TGTGCCAGCAGGATTAAGACTAGCGGGAGCACAGATACGCAGTATTTT
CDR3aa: CASRIKTSGSTDTQYF

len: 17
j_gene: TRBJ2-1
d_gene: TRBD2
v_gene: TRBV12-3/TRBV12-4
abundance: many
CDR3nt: TGTGCCAGCAGTTTAGCAGCCACTAGCGGGGTTTGTAATGAGCAGTTCTTC
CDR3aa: CASSLAATSGVCNEQFF

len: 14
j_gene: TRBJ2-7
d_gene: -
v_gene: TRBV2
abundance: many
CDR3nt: TGTGCCAGCACCAGGGGTGCAGCTAGCTACGAGCAGTACTTC
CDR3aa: CASTRGAASYEQYF

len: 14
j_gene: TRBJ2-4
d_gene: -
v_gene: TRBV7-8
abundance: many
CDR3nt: TGTGCCAGCAGCTTAGGGGGGCAGCTTAACATTCAGTACTTC
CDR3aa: CASSLGGQLNIQYF

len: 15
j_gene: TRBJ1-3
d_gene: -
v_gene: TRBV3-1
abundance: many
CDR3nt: TGTGCCAGCAGCATCACGACGGGATCTGGAAACACCATATATTTT
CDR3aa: CASSITTGSGNTIYF

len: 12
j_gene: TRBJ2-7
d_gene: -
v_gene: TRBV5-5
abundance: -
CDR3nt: TGTGCCAGCAGCTTGGGGCCGAGGGAGCAGTACTTC
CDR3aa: CASSLGPREQYF

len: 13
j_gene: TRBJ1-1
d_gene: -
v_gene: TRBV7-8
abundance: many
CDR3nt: TGTGCCAGCAGCCGTGGACAAAACACTGAAGCTTTCTTT
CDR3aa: CASSRGQNTEAFF

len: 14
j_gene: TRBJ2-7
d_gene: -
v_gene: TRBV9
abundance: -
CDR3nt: TGTGCCAGCAGCCTTCAACCGGACCCCTACGAGCAGTACTTC
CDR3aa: CASSLQPDPYEQYF

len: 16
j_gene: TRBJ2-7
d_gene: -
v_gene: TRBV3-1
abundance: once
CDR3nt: TGTGCCGGCAGCCAAGATGCAGGTCCTAGCTCCTACGAGCAGTACTTC
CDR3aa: CAGSQDAGPSSYEQYF

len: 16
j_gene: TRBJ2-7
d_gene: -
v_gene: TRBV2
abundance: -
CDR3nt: TGTGCCAGCAGTGAGGGCTTAGGGGGTGGATACTACGAGCAGTACTTC
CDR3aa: CASSEGLGGGYYEQYF

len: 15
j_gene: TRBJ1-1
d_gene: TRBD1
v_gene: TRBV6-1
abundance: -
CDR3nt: TGTGCCAGCAGTACCCTCAGGGGGGCGAACACTGAAGCTTTCTTT
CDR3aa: CASSTLRGANTEAFF

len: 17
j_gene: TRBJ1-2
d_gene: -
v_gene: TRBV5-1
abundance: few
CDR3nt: TGCGCCAGCAGCTTGGTTGGCAGCCACTATTCTAACTATGGCTACACCTTC
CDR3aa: CASSLVGSHYSNYGYTF

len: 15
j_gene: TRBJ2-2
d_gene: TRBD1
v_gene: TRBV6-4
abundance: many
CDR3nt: TGTGCCAGCAGTGACGGGGACAGGGACACCGGGGAGCTGTTTTTT
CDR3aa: CASSDGDRDTGELFF

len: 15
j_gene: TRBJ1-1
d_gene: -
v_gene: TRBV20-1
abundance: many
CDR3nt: TGCAGTGCTTTACCGGGGACGGACATGAACACTGAAGCTTTCTTT
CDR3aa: CSALPGTDMNTEAFF

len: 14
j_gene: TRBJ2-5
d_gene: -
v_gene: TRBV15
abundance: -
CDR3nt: TGTGCCACCAGCAGTTTAAGGGGTAAAGAGACCCAGTACTTC
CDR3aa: CATSSLRGKETQYF

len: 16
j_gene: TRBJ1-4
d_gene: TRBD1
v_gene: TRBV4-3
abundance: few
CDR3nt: TGCGCCAGCAGCCAAGGAGACAGGGGAACTAATGAAAAACTGTTTTTT
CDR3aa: CASSQGDRGTNEKLFF

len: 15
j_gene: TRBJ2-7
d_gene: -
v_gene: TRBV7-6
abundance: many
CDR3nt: TGTGCCAGCAGCCAAGGCAGCAGGGGGGTAGTCGAGCAGTACTTC
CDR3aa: CASSQGSRGVVEQYF

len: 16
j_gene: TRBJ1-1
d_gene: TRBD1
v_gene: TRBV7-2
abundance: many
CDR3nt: TGTGCCAGCAGCTCACAGGGGCTGGGGGGAGGGACTGAAGCTTTCTTT
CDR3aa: CASSSQGLGGGTEAFF